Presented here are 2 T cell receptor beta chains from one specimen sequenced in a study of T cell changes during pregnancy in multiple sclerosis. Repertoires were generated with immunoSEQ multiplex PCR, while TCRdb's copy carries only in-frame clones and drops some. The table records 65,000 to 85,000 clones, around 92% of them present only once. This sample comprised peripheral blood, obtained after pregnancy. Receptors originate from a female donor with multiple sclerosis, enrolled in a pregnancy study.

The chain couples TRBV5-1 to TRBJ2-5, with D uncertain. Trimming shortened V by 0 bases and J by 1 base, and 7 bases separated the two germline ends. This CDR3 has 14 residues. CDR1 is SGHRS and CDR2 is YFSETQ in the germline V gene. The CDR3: CASSLGASQETQYF. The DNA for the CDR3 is TGCGCCAGCAGCTTGGGGGCCAGCCAAGAGACCCAGTACTTC. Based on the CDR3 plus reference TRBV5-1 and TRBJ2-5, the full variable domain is KAGVTQTPRYLIKTRGQQVTLSCSPISGHRSVSWYQQTPGQGLQFLFEYFSETQRNKGNFPGRFSGRQFSNSRSEMNVSTLELGDSALYLCASSLGASQETQYFGPGTRLLVL.

The CDR3 sequence: CASSQVFRAGGTEAFF. In DNA form, the CDR3 reads TGCGCCAGCAGCCAAGTTTTCAGGGCAGGGGGCACTGAAGCTTTCTTT. This rearrangement joins TRBV4-3 to TRBJ1-1; 7 nucleotides align to TRBD1. The germline V gene encodes CDR1 LGHNA and CDR2 YSLEER. Trimming at V came to 1 base and at J to 4 bases, leaving 9 bases not matched to a gene. The CDR3 is made up of 16 amino acids.